This T cell receptor (beta chain) was recorded in a study of preoperative IRX-2 immunotherapy in early breast cancer. Profiling relied on immunoSEQ multiplex PCR, and the TCRdb table lists in-frame clones only, not all of them. The sample contains roughly 99,000 clones, 70% to 90% of which appear only once. Sample treatment: preoperative locoregional IRX-2 cytokine immunotherapy. Samples came from a phase Ib trial of preoperative locoregional IRX-2 cytokine immunotherapy. Trimming took 4 bases from V and 4 from J, leaving 19 bases between them. In germline, CDR1 is LNHDA, CDR2 SQIVND (reference sequence). This CDR3 contains 16 residues.

J is TRBJ1-1 and V is TRBV19; D may be TRBD1 (6 bases). The sequenced sample was tumor tissue, obtained after IRX-2 immunotherapy. The TCR comes from a human donor with breast cancer. This CDR3 is CASSTPKTGFFTEAFF. The CDR3 DNA is TGTGCCAGTAGTACCCCCAAGACAGGTTTTTTCACTGAAGCTTTCTTT.